Shown below are 14 T cell receptor beta chains from a single sample sequenced in a study of siplizumab effects on memory and regulatory T cells. Some clones are missing from TCRdb's copy, which holds only in-frame ones; the method was immunoSEQ multiplex PCR. The sample lists 90,000 to 130,000 clones, more than 90% occurring once. Source material: CD4+ T cells sorted from blood. The receptors stem from a human donor in good health.

V gene TRBV11-2 combines with J gene TRBJ1-1; a weak D match, TRBD1 (5 bases). The V gene lost 3 bases and the J gene lost 6 bases, with 17 bases spanning the gap. CDR3 size: 15 residues. Germline assignment: CDR1 SGHAT and CDR2 FQNNGV. The CDR3: CASSLGTHSRAEAFF. CDR3 bases: TGTGCCAGCAGCTTGGGGACCCACAGCAGGGCTGAAGCTTTCTTT.

V and J are TRBV18 and TRBJ1-5, with unresolved D. The V and J ends lost 6 bases and 2 bases respectively, with 14 bases between them. The CDR3 extends over 15 amino acids. Germline lookup yields CDR1 KGHSH and CDR2 LQKENI. The CDR3 DNA reads as TGTGCCAGCTCCCTAAATCCTGGGGGCAATCAGCCCCAGCATTTT. Translating gives CASSLNPGGNQPQHF.

The chain combines TRBV5-1 with TRBJ2-1; no clear D gene. Looked up from germline, CDR1 is SGHRS and CDR2 is YFSETQ. The V end was cut by 0 bases, the J end by 0 bases, with 13 bases between. The CDR3 extends over 17 amino acids. The CDR3 loop reads CASSLAEATSSYNEQFF. DNA of the CDR3: TGCGCCAGCAGCTTGGCCGAGGCGACGAGCTCCTACAATGAGCAGTTCTTC.

This chain connects TRBV29-1 to TRBJ2-7, with 12 bases lining up with TRBD1. Germline assignment: CDR1 SQVTM and CDR2 ANQGSEA. J gave up 7 bases and V 6 bases, and 10 bases lay outside the gene matches. CDR3 size: 14 residues. The CDR3, as DNA: TGCAGCGTCAGAATGGGACAGGGGGCTCGTGAGCAGTACTTC. It encodes CSVRMGQGAREQYF.

This chain uses TRBV7-9 with TRBJ1-1; 9 bases map to TRBD1. The CDR3 spans 15 residues. Germline lookup yields CDR1 SEHNR and CDR2 FQNEAQ (reference sequence). J gave up 2 bases and V 4 bases, and 5 bases lay outside the gene matches. This CDR3 is CASSSPGQGNTEAFF. The CDR3 bases are TGTGCCAGCAGCTCCCCGGGACAGGGTAACACTGAAGCTTTCTTT.

This rearrangement joins TRBV28 to TRBJ2-1; 10 bases align to TRBD2. The germline V gene encodes CDR1 MDHEN and CDR2 SYDVKM. The CDR3 has 16 amino acids. V was pared by 7 bases and J by 9 bases, with 15 bases of the junction left unmatched. The CDR3 here is CASTQHRASGSVEQFF. Here the CDR3 DNA reads TGTGCCAGCACCCAACATCGGGCTAGCGGGAGTGTTGAGCAGTTCTTC.

The genes are TRBV19 and TRBJ1-2; the D gene is possibly TRBD1 (5 bases). The CDR3 spans 14 residues. CDR1 is LNHDA, CDR2 SQIVND, per germline (reference sequence). V lost 2 bases, J lost 0 bases, and 7 bases lay in between. The CDR3 is CASSIRGANYGYTF. CDR3 nucleotide sequence: TGTGCCAGTAGTATAAGGGGAGCTAACTATGGCTACACCTTC.

The rearrangement uses TRBV9 and TRBJ2-2, with 8 bases fitting TRBD1. The germline V gene encodes CDR1 SGDLS and CDR2 YYNGEE. Trimming removed 3 bases from V and 4 bases from J; junction bases left unmatched: 5. The CDR3 covers 15 residues. The DNA of the CDR3 is TGTGCCAGCAGCGCAGGGGGCGCCAGCACCGGGGAGCTGTTTTTT. Protein product: CASSAGGASTGELFF. The entire variable domain, with the rest obtained from reference TRBV9 and TRBJ2-2, is as follows: DSGVTQTPKHLITATGQRVTLRCSPRSGDLSVYWYQQSLDQGLQFLIQYYNGEERAKGNILERFSAQQFPDLHSELNLSSLELGDSALYFCASSAGGASTGELFFGEGSRLTVL.

CDR3 loop: CASSSRQGSEQFF. DNA for the CDR3: TGTGCCAGCAGCTCCCGTCAGGGTAGTGAGCAGTTCTTC. The chain combines TRBV11-3 with TRBJ2-1; D may be TRBD1 (5 bases). Deletions cut 4 bases from V and 9 bases from J, with 13 bases between. CDR3 length: 13 amino acids. Germline lookup yields CDR1 SGHNT and CDR2 YENEEA.

This clone was seen once. The CDR3 nucleotides read TGCGCCAGCACCCCGGGCTCAGGGGCAAGGGAGCTGTTTTTT. Its protein is CASTPGSGARELFF. The chain has TRBV5-1 and TRBJ2-2; a weak D match, TRBD1 (6 bases). The ends were cut back, 6 bases at V and 9 bases at J, with 18 bases in the middle. The germline V gene has CDR1 SGHRS and CDR2 YFSETQ. The CDR3 is 14 amino acids.

The chain employs TRBV5-1 and TRBJ2-5, with TRBD2 as a possible D gene (7 bases). Germline CDR1 is SGHRS and CDR2 is YFSETQ. CDR3 size: 16 residues. V lost 0 bases and J 5 bases, leaving 17 bases between the germline ends. The CDR3 bases are TGCGCCAGCAGCTTGGAGGGGGGGGGCCATGGGGAGACCCAGTACTTC. Translated: CASSLEGGGHGETQYF.

This clone appeared once. V and J are TRBV20-1 and TRBJ1-4; a weak D match, TRBD1 (5 bases). With 7 bases removed from V and 8 bases from J, the gap between germline ends came to 11 bases. Germline V gene lookup returns CDR1 DFQATT and CDR2 SNEGSKA (reference sequence). This CDR3 comprises 11 residues. CDR3: CSVVGEEKLFF. CDR3 coding DNA: TGCAGTGTGGTAGGGGAGGAAAAACTGTTTTTT.

The rearrangement links TRBV5-1 to TRBJ1-2; D not resolved. The V end was cut by 4 bases, the J end by 1 base, with 8 bases between. The CDR3 has 13 residues. Germline V gene sequence: CDR1 SGHRS, CDR2 YFSETQ. The CDR3 nucleotides are TGCGCCAGCAGCACCGGAGATAACTATGGCTACACCTTC. The encoded protein is CASSTGDNYGYTF.

This clone was counted only a few times. DNA for the CDR3: TGTGCCAGCACTTACTCTGGAAACACCATATATTTT. Translating it yields CASTYSGNTIYF. The gene calls are TRBV2 and TRBJ1-3; D is undetermined. The ends were cut back, 7 bases at V and 0 bases at J, with 4 bases in the middle. The germline CDR1 and CDR2 sequences are SNHLY and FYNNEI. CDR3 size: 12 residues.